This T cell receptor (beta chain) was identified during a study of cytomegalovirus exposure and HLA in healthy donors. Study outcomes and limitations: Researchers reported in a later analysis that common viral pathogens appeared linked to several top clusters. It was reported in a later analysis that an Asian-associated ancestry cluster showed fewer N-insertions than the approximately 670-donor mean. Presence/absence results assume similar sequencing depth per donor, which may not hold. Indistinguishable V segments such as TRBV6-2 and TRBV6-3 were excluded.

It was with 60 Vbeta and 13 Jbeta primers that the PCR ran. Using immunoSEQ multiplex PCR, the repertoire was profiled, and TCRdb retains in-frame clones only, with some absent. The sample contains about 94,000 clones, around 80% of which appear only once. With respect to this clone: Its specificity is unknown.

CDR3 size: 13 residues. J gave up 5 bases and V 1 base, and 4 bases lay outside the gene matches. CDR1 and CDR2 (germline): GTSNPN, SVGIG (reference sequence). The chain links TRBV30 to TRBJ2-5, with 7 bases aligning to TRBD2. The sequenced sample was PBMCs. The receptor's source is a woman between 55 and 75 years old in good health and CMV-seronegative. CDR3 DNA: TGTGCCTGGAGTGAGGGAGGGGTGGAGACCCAGTACTTC. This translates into CAWSEGGVETQYF.